This T cell receptor beta chain derives from a study of regulatory T cells in long-lasting Graves disease. This clonotype was seen at least ten times. Arm-PCR with iRepertoire HTBI primers amplified the CDR3 regions for these TCR beta libraries. One entry per CDR3 protein, called by TCRdb with MiXCR from the multiplex PCR reads. Among some 490,000 distinct CDR3 sequences listed, around 12% were seen once. Specified time point: newly diagnosed GD, antithyroid drugs for less than 3 months. From PBMCs, RNA was extracted and then used to make the TCR library. The CDR3 has 15 amino acids. The V gene's germline CDR1 is MDHEN and CDR2 SYDVKM. V lost 5 bases to trimming and J lost 7 bases; unmatched junction nucleotides: 10. These records were also assigned to another study, of T cells in Graves' hyperthyroidism and ophthalmopathy. That work contributes: Most thyroid clonotypes expanded above 0.001 appeared in blood too.

This receptor was identified in a woman in her thirties with Graves disease. This chain links TRBV28 with TRBJ2-7; 11 bases match TRBD2. Sample: peripheral blood mononuclear cells (PBMCs), taken at new diagnosis, from a patient treated with antithyroid drugs. The CDR3 coding sequence is TGTGCCAGCAGTATAGCGGGAGGGCCAGGTCGAGAGCAGTACTTC. It codes for CASSIAGGPGREQYF.